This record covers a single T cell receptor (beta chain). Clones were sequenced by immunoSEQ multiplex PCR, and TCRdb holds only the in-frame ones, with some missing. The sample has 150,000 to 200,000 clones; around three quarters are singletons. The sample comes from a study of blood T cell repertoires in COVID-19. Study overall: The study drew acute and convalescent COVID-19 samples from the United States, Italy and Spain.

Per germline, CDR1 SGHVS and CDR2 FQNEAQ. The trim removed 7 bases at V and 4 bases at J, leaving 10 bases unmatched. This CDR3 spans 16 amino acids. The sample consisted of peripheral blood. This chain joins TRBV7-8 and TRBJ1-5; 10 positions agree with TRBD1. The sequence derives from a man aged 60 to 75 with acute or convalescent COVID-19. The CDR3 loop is CASTKTGGRTNQPQHF. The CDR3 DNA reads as TGTGCCAGCACCAAGACAGGGGGCCGGACAAATCAGCCCCAGCATTTT.